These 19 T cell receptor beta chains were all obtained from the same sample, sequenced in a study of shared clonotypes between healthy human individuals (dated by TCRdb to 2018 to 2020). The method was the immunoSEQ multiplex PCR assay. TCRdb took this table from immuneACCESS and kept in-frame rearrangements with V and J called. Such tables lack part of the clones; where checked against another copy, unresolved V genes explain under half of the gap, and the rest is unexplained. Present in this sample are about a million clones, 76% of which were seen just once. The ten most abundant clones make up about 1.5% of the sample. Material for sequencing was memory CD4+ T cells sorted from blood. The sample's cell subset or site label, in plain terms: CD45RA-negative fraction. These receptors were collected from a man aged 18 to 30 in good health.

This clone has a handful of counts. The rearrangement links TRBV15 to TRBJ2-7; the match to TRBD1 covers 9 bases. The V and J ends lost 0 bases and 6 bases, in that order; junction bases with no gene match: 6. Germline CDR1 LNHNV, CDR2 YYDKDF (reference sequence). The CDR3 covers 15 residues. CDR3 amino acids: CATSRDRDRVSEQYF. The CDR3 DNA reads TGTGCCACCAGCAGAGATCGGGACAGGGTTTCCGAGCAGTACTTC.

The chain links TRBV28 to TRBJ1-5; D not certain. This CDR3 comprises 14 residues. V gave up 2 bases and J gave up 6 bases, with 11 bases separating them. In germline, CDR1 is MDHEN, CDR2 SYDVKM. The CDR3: CASSLTSWAQPQHF. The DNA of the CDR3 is TGTGCCAGCAGTTTAACCAGTTGGGCTCAGCCCCAGCATTTT.

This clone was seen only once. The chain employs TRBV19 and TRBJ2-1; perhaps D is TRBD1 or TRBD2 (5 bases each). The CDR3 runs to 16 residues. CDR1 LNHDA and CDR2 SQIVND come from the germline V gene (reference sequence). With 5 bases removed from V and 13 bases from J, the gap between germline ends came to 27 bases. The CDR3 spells CASSAPGTRKTNGQFF. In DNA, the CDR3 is TGTGCCAGTAGTGCTCCCGGGACCCGGAAGACAAATGGTCAGTTCTTC.

CDR3 protein: CASSGGQIYGYTF. The CDR3 region has the DNA TGTGCCAGCAGTGGTGGACAAATCTATGGCTACACCTTC. The chain links TRBV2 to TRBJ1-2; D is possibly TRBD1 (5 bases). In germline, CDR1 is SNHLY, CDR2 FYNNEI. The CDR3 length is 13 residues. V shed 4 bases and J shed 4 bases, with 10 bases lying between them.

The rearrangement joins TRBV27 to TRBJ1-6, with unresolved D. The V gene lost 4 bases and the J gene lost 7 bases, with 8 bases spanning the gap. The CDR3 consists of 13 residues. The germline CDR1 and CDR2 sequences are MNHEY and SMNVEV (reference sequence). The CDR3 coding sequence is TGTGCCAGCAGTTCCGTCCTAAATTCACCCCTCCACTTT. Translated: CASSSVLNSPLHF.

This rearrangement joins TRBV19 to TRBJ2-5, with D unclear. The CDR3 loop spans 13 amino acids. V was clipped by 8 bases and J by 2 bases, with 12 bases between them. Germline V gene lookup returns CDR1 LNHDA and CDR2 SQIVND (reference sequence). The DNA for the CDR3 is TGTGCCAGTTCTTCGGCAGTTCAAGAGACCCAGTACTTC. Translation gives CASSSAVQETQYF.

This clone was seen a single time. The CDR3 DNA follows: TGTGCCAGCAGTTCAGGGACAGGGAGCTACGAGCAGTACTTC. Protein sequence: CASSSGTGSYEQYF. The rearrangement links TRBV28 to TRBJ2-7; 9 bases are a match to TRBD1. Germline CDR1 is MDHEN and CDR2 is SYDVKM. Trimming at V came to 4 bases and at J to 3 bases, leaving 4 bases not matched to a gene. This CDR3 comprises 14 residues.

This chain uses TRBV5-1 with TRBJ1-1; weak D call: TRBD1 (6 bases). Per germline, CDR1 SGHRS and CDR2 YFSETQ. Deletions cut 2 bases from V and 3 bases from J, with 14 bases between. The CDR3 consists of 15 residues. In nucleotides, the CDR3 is TGCGCCAGCAGCTTTGACAGGAGACTGGACACTGAAGCTTTCTTT. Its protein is CASSFDRRLDTEAFF.

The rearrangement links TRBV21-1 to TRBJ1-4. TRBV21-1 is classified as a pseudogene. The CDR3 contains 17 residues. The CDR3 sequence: CASSNRGGETTNEKLFF. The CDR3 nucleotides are TGTGCCAGCAGCAATCGTGGAGGGGAGACAACTAATGAAAAACTGTTTTTT.

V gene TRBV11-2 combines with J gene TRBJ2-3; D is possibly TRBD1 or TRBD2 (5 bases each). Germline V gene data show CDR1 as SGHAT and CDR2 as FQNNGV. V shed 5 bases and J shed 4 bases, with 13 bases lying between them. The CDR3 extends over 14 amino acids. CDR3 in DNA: TGTGCCAGCAGCCCTCTATTGGGGGCAGATACGCAGTATTTT. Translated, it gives CASSPLLGADTQYF. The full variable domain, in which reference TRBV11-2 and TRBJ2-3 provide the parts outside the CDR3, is EAGVAQSPRYKIIEKRQSVAFWCNPISGHATLYWYQQILGQGPKLLIQFQNNGVVDDSQLPKDRFSAERLKGVDSTLKIQPAKLEDSAVYLCASSPLLGADTQYFGPGTRLTVL.

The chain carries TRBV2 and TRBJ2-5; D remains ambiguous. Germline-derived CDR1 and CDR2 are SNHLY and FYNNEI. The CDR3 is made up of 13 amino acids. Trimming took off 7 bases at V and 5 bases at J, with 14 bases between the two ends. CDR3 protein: CASTINHPETQYF. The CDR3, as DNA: TGTGCCAGCACCATAAACCACCCGGAGACCCAGTACTTC. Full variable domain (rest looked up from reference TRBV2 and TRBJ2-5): EPEVTQTPSHQVTQMGQEVILRCVPISNHLYFYWYRQILGQKVEFLVSFYNNEISEKSEIFDDQFSVERPDGSNFTLKIRSTKLEDSAMYFCASTINHPETQYFGPGTRLLVL.

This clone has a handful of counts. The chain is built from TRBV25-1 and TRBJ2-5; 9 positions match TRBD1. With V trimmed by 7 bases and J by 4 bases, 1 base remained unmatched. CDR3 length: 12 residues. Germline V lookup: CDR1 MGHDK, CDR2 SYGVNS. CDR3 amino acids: CASKDRGETQYF. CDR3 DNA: TGTGCCAGCAAGGACAGGGGAGAGACCCAGTACTTC.

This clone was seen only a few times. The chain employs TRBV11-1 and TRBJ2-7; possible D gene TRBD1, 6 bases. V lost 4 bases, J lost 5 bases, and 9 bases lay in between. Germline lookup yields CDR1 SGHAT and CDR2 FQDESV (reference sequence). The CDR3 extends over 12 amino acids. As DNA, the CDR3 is TGTGCCAGCAGCTGGGGGCCCAACGAGCAGTACTTC. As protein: CASSWGPNEQYF.

DNA for the CDR3: TGTGCCAGCCGGCTAGGGGGCAACTATGGCTACACCTTC. This encodes CASRLGGNYGYTF. The rearrangement joins TRBV6-1 to TRBJ1-2, with 7 bases identical to TRBD1. Germline V gene sequence: CDR1 MNHNS, CDR2 SASEGT. V was clipped by 8 bases and J by 2 bases; unmatched bases: 5. This CDR3 has 13 residues.

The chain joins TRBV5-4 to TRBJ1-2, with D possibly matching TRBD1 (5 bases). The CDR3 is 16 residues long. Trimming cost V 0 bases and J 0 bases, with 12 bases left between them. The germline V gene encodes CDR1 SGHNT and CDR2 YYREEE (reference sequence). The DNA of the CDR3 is TGTGCCAGCAGCTTGGGCCGGGGCCGAGCTAACTATGGCTACACCTTC. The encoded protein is CASSLGRGRANYGYTF.

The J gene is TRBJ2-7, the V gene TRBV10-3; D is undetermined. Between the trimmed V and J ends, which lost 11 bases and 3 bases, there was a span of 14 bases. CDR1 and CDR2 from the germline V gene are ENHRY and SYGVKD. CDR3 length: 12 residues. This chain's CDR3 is CAVSWDDYEQYF. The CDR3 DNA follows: TGTGCCGTTTCCTGGGATGACTACGAGCAGTACTTC.

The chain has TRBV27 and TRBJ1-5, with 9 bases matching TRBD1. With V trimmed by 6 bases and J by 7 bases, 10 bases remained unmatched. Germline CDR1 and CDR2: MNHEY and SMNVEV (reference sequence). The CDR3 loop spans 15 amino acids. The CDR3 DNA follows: TGTGCCAGCAGACCCGGGACAGGGTTTGTACAGCCCCAGCATTTT. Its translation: CASRPGTGFVQPQHF.

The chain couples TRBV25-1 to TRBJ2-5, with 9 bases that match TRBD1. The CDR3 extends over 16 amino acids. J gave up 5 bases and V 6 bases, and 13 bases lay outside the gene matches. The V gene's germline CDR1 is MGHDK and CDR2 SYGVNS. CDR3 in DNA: TGTGCCAGCAGCAACGCCGGGACAGGGCTCGGCGAGACCCAGTACTTC. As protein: CASSNAGTGLGETQYF.

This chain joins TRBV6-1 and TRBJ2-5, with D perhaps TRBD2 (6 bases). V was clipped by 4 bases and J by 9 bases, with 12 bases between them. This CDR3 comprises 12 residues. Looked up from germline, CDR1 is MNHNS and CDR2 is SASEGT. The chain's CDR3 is CASSAGTPAQYF. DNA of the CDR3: TGTGCCAGCAGTGCCGGGACTCCTGCCCAGTACTTC.